The 19 T cell receptor beta chains below come from one sample, sequenced in a study of T cells in Graves' hyperthyroidism and ophthalmopathy. Regions amplified from RNA transcripts were the TCR beta CDR3 regions. The HTBI primer set served for first-round RT-PCR of the TCR CDR3. MiXCR was run by TCRdb on the multiplex PCR reads, yielding one entry per CDR3 protein. Among 450,000 to 700,000 distinct CDR3 sequences listed, just over 45% were seen once. Sequenced: peripheral blood or thyroid tissue (not recorded which). These receptor sequences come from an adult woman with Graves' disease, either hyperthyroidism or ophthalmopathy (not recorded which).

The chain has TRBV12-3 or TRBV12-4 and TRBJ1-1; D perhaps matches TRBD1 (6 bases). There are 13 residues in the CDR3. Trimming removed 3 bases from V and 11 bases from J, with 16 bases in between. CDR3 sequence: CASSFRRVGGAFF. CDR3 nucleotide sequence: TGTGCCAGCAGTTTCCGTCGTGTCGGGGGCGCTTTCTTT.

The V and J genes are TRBV2 and TRBJ1-2, with D tentatively TRBD1 (5 bases). The CDR3 sequence is 13 residues long. V lost 6 bases and J lost 5, with 13 bases in between. Germline V gene lookup returns CDR1 SNHLY and CDR2 FYNNEI. The CDR3 here is CASRQDSPYGYTF. Here the CDR3 DNA reads TGTGCCAGCAGACAAGACAGTCCATATGGCTACACCTTC.

The chain has TRBV2 and TRBJ1-2; TRBD1 agrees at 7 bases. This CDR3 region has 13 residues. Germline lookup yields CDR1 SNHLY and CDR2 FYNNEI. The V and J ends lost 6 bases and 3 bases, in that order; junction bases with no gene match: 4. The DNA of the CDR3 is TGTGCCAGCAGGAAAGGGGGCGACTATGGCTACACCTTC. Amino acids: CASRKGGDYGYTF.

With respect to this clonotype: This may be a read error: a much more frequent sequence differs by one nucleotide. The chain recombines TRBV7-2 with TRBJ1-1; 8 bases match TRBD1. Germline loops: CDR1 SGHTA, CDR2 FQGNSA. The V segment lost 2 bases and the J segment 6 bases; nucleotides outside the gene matches: 2. This CDR3 spans 13 amino acids. The CDR3 sequence: CASSLSGQAEAFF. For the CDR3, the DNA is TGTGCCAGCAGCTTATCGGGACAGGCTGAAGCTTTCTTT.

V and J are TRBV27 and TRBJ2-2; D is uncertain. This CDR3 is built from 15 residues. The V end lost 0 bases, the J end lost 3 bases, and 8 bases lay between the germline ends. Germline CDR1 reads MNHEY; CDR2 reads SMNVEV (reference sequence). The CDR3 region is CASSLSGVHTGELFF. In DNA, the CDR3 is TGTGCCAGCAGTTTATCCGGTGTACACACCGGGGAGCTGTTTTTT.

The chain uses TRBV10-3 and TRBJ2-5, with a weak D call TRBD1 (6 bases). Germline V CDR1 and CDR2: ENHRY, SYGVKD. The CDR3 extends over 15 amino acids. Trimming cost V 10 bases and J 2 bases, with 20 bases left between them. CDR3 in DNA: TGTGCCAGCAGGGAAATGACAGGAGCTCAAGAGACCCAGTACTTC. Translated: CASREMTGAQETQYF.

This clonotype was seen at least ten times. The chain combines TRBV9 with TRBJ1-4; D is undetermined. Germline CDR1 reads SGDLS; CDR2 reads YYNGEE. There are 13 residues in the CDR3. The ends were cut back, 3 bases at V and 6 bases at J, with 9 bases in the middle. This chain's CDR3 is CASSAREDEKLFF. In nucleotides, the CDR3 is TGTGCCAGCAGCGCCCGGGAGGATGAAAAACTGTTTTTT.

The V gene is TRBV10-1, the J gene TRBJ1-5; 8 nucleotides agree with TRBD1. CDR1 is WNHNN, CDR2 SYGVQD, per germline (reference sequence). V dropped 11 bases and J dropped 4; count of bases not matched to a gene: 31. The CDR3 length is 21 residues. DNA for the CDR3: TGCGCCGTTCAGGGGGCGAACACCGGGACAGCGGTCCCCCCCGGAAATCAGCCCCAGCATTTT. Translation: CAVQGANTGTAVPPGNQPQHF.

This clonotype was counted ten times or more. The V gene is TRBV10-3, the J gene TRBJ2-5; D gene ambiguous. The CDR3 sequence is 12 residues long. Trimming cost V 3 bases and J 6 bases, with 8 bases left between them. CDR1 ENHRY and CDR2 SYGVKD come from the germline V gene. CDR3 nucleotides: TGTGCCATCAGTGATGGCGCAAAGACCCAGTACTTC. This gives the protein CAISDGAKTQYF.

J is TRBJ1-1 and V is TRBV20-1, with 7 nucleotides matching TRBD1. The germline V gene encodes CDR1 DFQATT and CDR2 SNEGSKA (reference sequence). The CDR3 sequence is 13 residues long. Losses at the gene ends were 6 bases for V and 1 base for J; bases not matched to a gene: 5. The CDR3 region has the DNA TGCAGTGCACAGGGGCAGGAGAACACTGAAGCTTTCTTT. Its translation is CSAQGQENTEAFF.

This clonotype has only a few counts. V is TRBV20-1 and J is TRBJ2-7, with D hard to call. There are 10 residues in the CDR3. The V gene's germline CDR1 is DFQATT and CDR2 SNEGSKA (reference sequence). Trimming removed 3 bases at V and 9 bases at J, with 9 bases between. The CDR3 coding sequence is TGCAGTGCTAGGAGCGCCCGGCAGTACTTC. Its protein product is CSARSARQYF.

Comments on this clonotype: One end of the junction fails to match germline, which may point to a read error. The V call is TRBV12-3 or TRBV12-4, the J call TRBJ2-2, with D possibly called TRBD1 or TRBD2 (6 bases each). There are 17 residues in the CDR3. Written as DNA, the CDR3 is TGTGCCACCAGTGGAGGTCGGGGGCAGTTGAACACCGGGGAGCTGTTTTTT. Its protein is CATSGGRGQLNTGELFF.

The chain recombines TRBV2 with TRBJ1-5, with TRBD1 as a possible D gene (5 bases). This CDR3 comprises 12 residues. Per the germline V gene, CDR1 is SNHLY and CDR2 is FYNNEI. Trimming pared 10 bases from V and 11 bases from J, leaving 18 bases between. The CDR3 is CATQGDQETQHF. DNA of the CDR3: TGTGCCACTCAGGGAGACCAAGAGACCCAGCATTTT.

The rearrangement joins TRBV7-3 to TRBJ2-5; TRBD1 is a possible D gene (6 bases). The germline gives CDR1 SGHTA, CDR2 FQGTGA. CDR3 length equals 15 residues. Trimming stripped 1 base from V and 3 bases from J, with 12 bases between. The CDR3 sequence: CASSLRGTRKETQYF. In DNA form, the CDR3 reads TGTGCCAGCAGCTTAAGGGGGACACGGAAAGAGACCCAGTACTTC. Combining the CDR3 with reference TRBV7-3 and TRBJ2-5 gives the whole variable domain GAGVSQTPSNKVTEKGKYVELRCDPISGHTALYWYRQSLGQGPEFLIYFQGTGAADDSGLPNDRFFAVRPEGSVSTLKIQRTERGDSAVYLCASSLRGTRKETQYFGPGTRLLVL.

This clonotype came up many times. The rearrangement links TRBV25-1 to TRBJ2-7; D could derive from TRBD1 or TRBD2 (5 bases each). The germline gives CDR1 MGHDK, CDR2 SYGVNS. Trimming shortened V by 7 bases and J by 7 bases, and 20 bases separated the two germline ends. The CDR3 has 14 residues. The CDR3 bases are TGTGCCAGCACTGCCGGGACCGAGCTACGGGAGCAGTACTTC. Amino acid sequence: CASTAGTELREQYF.

The rearrangement uses TRBV20-1 and TRBJ2-2; perhaps TRBD1 as D (5 bases). This CDR3 is built from 10 residues. Germline V gives CDR1 DFQATT, CDR2 SNEGSKA (reference sequence). Trimming took off 4 bases at V and 9 bases at J, with 6 bases between the two ends. The CDR3 DNA follows: TGCAGTGCTACGGACAGGGAGCTGTTTTTT. Translating it yields CSATDRELFF.

This clonotype has a count of ten or more. V is TRBV5-4 and J is TRBJ1-2, with unresolved D. Germline V gene lookup returns CDR1 SGHNT and CDR2 YYREEE (reference sequence). V was cut by 4 bases and J by 2 bases, with 9 bases left in between. There are 13 residues in the CDR3. In nucleotides, the CDR3 is TGTGCCAGCAGCAGAAGCTACAACTATGGCTACACCTTC. The encoded protein is CASSRSYNYGYTF.

The genes are TRBV7-2 and TRBJ2-7, with D maybe TRBD2 (5 bases). Between the trimmed V and J ends, which lost 5 bases and 7 bases, there was a span of 15 bases. Germline assignment: CDR1 SGHTA and CDR2 FQGNSA. The CDR3 runs 13 residues. The CDR3 region is CASSPAGWDEQYF. The CDR3 bases are TGTGCCAGCAGCCCGGCGGGTTGGGATGAGCAGTACTTC.

V usage is TRBV7-9 and J usage is TRBJ2-7, with D possibly TRBD2 on 6 matching bases. CDR3 length equals 13 residues. V lost 6 bases to trimming and J lost 2 bases, with 11 bases between them. The germline gives CDR1 SEHNR, CDR2 FQNEAQ (reference sequence). CDR3 bases: TGTGCCAGCAGTGCTAGCGTGGCCTACGAGCAGTACTTC. Translated: CASSASVAYEQYF. Full variable domain (rest looked up from reference TRBV7-9 and TRBJ2-7): DTGVSQNPRHKITKRGQNVTFRCDPISEHNRLYWYRQTLGQGPEFLTYFQNEAQLEKSRLLSDRFSAERPKGSFSTLEIQRTEQGDSAMYLCASSASVAYEQYFGPGTRLTVT.